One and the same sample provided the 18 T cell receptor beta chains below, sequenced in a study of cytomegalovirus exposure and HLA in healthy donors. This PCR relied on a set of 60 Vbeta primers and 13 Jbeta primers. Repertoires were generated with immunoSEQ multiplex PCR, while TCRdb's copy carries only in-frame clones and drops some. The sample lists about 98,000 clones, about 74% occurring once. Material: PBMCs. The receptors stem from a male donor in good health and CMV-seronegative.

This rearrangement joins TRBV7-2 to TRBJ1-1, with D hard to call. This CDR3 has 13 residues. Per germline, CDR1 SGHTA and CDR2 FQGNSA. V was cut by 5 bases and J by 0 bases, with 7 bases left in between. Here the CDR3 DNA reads TGTGCCAGCAGCATAAATTTGAACACTGAAGCTTTCTTT. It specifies CASSINLNTEAFF.

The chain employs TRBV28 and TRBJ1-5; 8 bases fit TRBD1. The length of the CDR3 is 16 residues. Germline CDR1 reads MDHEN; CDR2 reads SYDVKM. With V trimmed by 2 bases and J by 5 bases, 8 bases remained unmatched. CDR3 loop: CASSLLGQGSDQPQHF. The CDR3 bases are TGTGCCAGCAGTTTACTTGGACAGGGTTCCGATCAGCCCCAGCATTTT.

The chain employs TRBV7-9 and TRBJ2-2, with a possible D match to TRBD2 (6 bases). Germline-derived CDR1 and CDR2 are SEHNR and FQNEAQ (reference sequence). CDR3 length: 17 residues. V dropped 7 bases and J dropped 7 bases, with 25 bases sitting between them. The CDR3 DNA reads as TGTGCCAGCACCCCTAGGTGGCAGGGAGGAGGCAGCGGGGAGCTGTTTTTT. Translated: CASTPRWQGGGSGELFF.

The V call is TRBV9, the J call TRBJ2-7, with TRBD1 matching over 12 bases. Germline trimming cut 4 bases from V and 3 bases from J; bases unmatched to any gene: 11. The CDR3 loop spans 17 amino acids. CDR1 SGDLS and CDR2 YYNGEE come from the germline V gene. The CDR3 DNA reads TGTGCCAGCAGCCCAGGGACAGGGGGCTTACCCTTCTACGAGCAGTACTTC. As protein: CASSPGTGGLPFYEQYF.

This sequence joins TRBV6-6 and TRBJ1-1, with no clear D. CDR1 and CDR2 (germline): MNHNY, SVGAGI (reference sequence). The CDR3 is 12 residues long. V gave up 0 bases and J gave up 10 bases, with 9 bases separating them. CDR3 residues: CASSYSGESAFF. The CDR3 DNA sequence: TGTGCCAGCAGTTACTCCGGGGAGTCAGCTTTCTTT.

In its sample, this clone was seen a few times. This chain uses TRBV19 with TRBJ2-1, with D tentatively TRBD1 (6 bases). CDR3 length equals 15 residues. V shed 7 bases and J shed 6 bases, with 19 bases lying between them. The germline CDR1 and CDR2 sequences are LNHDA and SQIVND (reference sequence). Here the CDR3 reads CASNLGGPLANEQFF. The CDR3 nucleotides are TGTGCCAGTAATTTAGGGGGACCCCTCGCCAATGAGCAGTTCTTC.

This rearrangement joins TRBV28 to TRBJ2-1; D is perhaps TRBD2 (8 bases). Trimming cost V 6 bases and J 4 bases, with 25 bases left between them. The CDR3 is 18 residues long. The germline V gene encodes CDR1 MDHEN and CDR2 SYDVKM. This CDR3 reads CASSPGQAKTSAYNEQFF. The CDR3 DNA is TGTGCCAGCAGCCCAGGACAGGCAAAGACTAGCGCTTACAATGAGCAGTTCTTC.

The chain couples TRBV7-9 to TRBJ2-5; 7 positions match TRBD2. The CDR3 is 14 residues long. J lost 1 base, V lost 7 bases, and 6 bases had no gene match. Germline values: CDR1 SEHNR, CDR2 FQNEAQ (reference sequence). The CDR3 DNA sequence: TGTGCCAGCATGTGGGGGGGGATCCAAGAGACCCAGTACTTC. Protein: CASMWGGIQETQYF.

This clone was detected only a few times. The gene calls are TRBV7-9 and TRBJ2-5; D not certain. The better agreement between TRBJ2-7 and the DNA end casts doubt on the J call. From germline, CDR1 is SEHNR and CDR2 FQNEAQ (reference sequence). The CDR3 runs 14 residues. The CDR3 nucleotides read TGTGCCAGCAGCTTAGTTGATGACTCCTACGAGCAGTACTTC. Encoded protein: CASSLVDDSYEQYF.

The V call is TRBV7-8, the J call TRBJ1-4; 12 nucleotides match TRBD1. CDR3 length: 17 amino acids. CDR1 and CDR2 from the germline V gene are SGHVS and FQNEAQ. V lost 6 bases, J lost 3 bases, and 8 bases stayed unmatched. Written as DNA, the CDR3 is TGTGCCAGCAGGGAACCGGGACAGGGGGCGCCTAATGAAAAACTGTTTTTT. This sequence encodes CASREPGQGAPNEKLFF.

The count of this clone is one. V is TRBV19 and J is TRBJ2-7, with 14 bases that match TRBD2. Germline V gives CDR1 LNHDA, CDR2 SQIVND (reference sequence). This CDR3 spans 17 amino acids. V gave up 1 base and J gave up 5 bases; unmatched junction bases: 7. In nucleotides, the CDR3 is TGTGCCAGTAGTATAGCCGGGACTAGCGGGAGTTGGGACGAGCAGTACTTC. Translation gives CASSIAGTSGSWDEQYF.

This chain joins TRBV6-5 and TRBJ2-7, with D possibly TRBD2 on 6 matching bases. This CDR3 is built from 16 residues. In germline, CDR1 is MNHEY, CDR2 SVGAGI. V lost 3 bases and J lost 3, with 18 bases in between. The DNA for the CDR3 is TGTGCCAGCAGTTATCCTTCCCGGGGAGGAGGCTACGAGCAGTACTTC. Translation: CASSYPSRGGGYEQYF.

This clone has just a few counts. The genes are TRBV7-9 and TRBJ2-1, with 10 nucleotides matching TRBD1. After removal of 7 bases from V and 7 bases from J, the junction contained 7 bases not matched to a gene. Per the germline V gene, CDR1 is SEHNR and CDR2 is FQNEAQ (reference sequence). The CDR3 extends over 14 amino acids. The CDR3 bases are TGTGCCAGCACCCCCGGGACAGGGGTTAATGAGCAGTTCTTC. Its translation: CASTPGTGVNEQFF.

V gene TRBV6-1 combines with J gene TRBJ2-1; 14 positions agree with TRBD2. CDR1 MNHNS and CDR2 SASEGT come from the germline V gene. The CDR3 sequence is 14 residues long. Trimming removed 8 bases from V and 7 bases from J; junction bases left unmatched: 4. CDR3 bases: TGTGCCAGCCCGGGACTAGCGGGAGCTAATGAGCAGTTCTTC. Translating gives CASPGLAGANEQFF.

The CDR3 DNA reads as TGTGCCAGCAGCTTAGGATCCGGGGACGAGCAGTACTTC. Amino acids: CASSLGSGDEQYF. The chain links TRBV7-9 to TRBJ2-7; TRBD2 is a possible D gene (5 bases). The CDR3 extends over 13 amino acids. Germline V CDR1 and CDR2: SEHNR, FQNEAQ (reference sequence). Trimming stripped 1 base from V and 5 bases from J, with 9 bases between.

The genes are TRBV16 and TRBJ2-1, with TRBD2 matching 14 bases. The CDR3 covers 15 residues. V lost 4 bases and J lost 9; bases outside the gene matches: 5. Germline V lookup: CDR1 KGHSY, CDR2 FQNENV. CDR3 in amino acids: CASSLSGLAGGEQFF. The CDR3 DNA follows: TGTGCCAGCAGCCTTAGCGGACTAGCGGGAGGTGAGCAGTTCTTC.

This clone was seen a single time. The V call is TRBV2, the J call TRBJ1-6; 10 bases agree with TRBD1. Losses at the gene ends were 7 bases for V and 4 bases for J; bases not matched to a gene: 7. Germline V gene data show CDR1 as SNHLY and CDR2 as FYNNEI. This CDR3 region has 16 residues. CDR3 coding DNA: TGTGCCAGCACCTGGGACAGGGGATCGTATAATTCACCCCTCCACTTT. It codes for CASTWDRGSYNSPLHF.

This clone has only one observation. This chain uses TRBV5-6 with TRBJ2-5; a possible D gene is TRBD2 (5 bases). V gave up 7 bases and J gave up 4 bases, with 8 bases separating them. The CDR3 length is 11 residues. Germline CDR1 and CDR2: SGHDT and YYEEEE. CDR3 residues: CASGSRETQYF. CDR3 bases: TGTGCCAGCGGGAGCCGAGAGACCCAGTACTTC.